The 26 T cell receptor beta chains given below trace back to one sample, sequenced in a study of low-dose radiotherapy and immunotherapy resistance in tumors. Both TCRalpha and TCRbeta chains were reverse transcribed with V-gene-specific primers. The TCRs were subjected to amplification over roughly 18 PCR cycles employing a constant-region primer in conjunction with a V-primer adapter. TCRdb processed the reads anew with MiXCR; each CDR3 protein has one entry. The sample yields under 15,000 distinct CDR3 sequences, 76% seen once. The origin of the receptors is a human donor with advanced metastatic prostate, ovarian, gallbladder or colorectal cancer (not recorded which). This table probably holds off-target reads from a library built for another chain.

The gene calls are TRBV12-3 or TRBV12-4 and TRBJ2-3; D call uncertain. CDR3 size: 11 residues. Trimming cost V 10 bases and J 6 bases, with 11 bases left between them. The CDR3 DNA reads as TGTGCCATCTCTAGTCCCGATACGCAGTATTTT. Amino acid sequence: CAISSPDTQYF.

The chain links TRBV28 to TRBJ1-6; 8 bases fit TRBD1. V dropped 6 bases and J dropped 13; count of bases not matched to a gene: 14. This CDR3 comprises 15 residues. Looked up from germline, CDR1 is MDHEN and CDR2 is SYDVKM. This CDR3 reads CASRERTGIDFPLHF. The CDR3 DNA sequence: TGTGCCAGCAGGGAAAGGACAGGGATCGATTTCCCCCTCCACTTT.

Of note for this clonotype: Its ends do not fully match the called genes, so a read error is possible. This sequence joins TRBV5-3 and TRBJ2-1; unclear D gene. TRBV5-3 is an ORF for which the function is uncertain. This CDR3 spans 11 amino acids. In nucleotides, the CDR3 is TGTGCCAGCAGCTTCCGGAATGAGCAGTTCTTC. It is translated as CASSFRNEQFF.

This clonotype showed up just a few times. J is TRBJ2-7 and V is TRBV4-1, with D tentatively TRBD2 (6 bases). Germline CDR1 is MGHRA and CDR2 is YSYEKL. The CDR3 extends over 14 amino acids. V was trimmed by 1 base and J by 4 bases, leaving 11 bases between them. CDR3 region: CASSQVGRNYEQYF. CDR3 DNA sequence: TGCGCCAGCAGCCAAGTCGGGAGAAATTACGAGCAGTACTTC.

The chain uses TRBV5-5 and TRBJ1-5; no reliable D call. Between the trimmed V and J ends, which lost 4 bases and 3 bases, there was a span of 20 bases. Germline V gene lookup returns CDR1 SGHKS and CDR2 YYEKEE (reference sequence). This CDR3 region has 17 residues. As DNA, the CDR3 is TGTGCCAGCAGCGGAGCGGCAGGACGAGCGTCCAATCAGCCCCAGCATTTT. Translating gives CASSGAAGRASNQPQHF.

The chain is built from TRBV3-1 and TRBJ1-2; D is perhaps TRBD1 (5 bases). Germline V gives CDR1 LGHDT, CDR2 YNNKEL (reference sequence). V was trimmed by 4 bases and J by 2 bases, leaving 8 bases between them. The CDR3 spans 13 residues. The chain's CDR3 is CASSLEGNYGYTF. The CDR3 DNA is TGTGCCAGCAGCCTCGAGGGGAACTATGGCTACACCTTC.

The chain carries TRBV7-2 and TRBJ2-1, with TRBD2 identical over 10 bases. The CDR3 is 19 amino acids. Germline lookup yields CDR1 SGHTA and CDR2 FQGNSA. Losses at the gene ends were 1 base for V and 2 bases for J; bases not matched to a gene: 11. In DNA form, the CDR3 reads TGTGCCAGCAGCTTAGTACTAGCGGGATATATAGATCCCTACAATGAGCAGTTCTTC. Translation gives CASSLVLAGYIDPYNEQFF. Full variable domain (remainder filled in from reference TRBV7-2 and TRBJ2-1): GAGVSQSPSNKVTEKGKDVELRCDPISGHTALYWYRQSLGQGLEFLIYFQGNSAPDKSGLPSDRFSAERTGGSVSTLTIQRTQQEDSAVYLCASSLVLAGYIDPYNEQFFGPGTRLTVL.

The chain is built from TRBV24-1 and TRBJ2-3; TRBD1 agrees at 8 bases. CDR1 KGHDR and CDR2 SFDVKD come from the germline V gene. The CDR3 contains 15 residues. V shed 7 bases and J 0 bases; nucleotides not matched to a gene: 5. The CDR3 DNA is TGTGCCACCAGCCCCGGGACAGGTAGCACAGATACGCAGTATTTT. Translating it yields CATSPGTGSTDTQYF.

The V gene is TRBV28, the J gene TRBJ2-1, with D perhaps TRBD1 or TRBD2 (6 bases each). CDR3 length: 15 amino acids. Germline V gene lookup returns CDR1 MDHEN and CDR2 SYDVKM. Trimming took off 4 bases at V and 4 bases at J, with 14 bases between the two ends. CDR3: CASSYGQGGYNEQFF. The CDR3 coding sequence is TGTGCCAGCAGTTACGGACAAGGGGGGTACAATGAGCAGTTCTTC.

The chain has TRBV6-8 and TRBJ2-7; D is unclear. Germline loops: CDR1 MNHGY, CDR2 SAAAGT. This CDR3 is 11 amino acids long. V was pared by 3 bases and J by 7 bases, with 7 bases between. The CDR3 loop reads CASSYLGEQYF. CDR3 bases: TGTGCCAGCAGTTATTTGGGGGAGCAGTACTTC.

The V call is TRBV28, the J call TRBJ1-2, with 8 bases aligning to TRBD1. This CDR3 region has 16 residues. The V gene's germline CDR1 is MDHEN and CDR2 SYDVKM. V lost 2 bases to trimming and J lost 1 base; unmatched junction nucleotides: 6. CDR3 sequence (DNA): TGTGCCAGCAGTTTACCCCAAGGACAGGGTAACTATGGCTACACCTTC. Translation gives CASSLPQGQGNYGYTF.

CDR3 amino acids: CASSQSNGNEQFF. The CDR3 coding sequence is TGCGCCAGCAGCCAATCAAATGGGAATGAGCAGTTCTTC. This rearrangement joins TRBV4-3 to TRBJ2-1, with D uncertain. The CDR3 sequence is 13 residues long. The V and J ends lost 2 bases and 7 bases respectively, with 9 bases between them. The germline gives CDR1 LGHNA, CDR2 YSLEER.

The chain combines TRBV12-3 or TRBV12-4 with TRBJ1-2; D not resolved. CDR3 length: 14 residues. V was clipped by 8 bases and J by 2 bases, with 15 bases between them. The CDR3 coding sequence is TGTGCCAGCTCCCTAGGGAGGGCGAACTATGGCTACACCTTC. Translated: CASSLGRANYGYTF.

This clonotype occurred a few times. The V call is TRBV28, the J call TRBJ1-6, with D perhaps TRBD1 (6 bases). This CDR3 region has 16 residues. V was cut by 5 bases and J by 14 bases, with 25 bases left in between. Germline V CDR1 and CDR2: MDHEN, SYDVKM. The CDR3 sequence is CASSQPTGKGGLTLHF. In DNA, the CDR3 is TGTGCCAGCAGTCAACCCACAGGGAAGGGGGGGTTAACCCTCCACTTT.

The CDR3: CASSHGRLAGGPEQFF. CDR3 bases: TGTGCCAGCAGCCACGGAAGGCTAGCGGGAGGGCCAGAGCAGTTCTTC. V usage is TRBV14 and J usage is TRBJ2-1, with TRBD2 matching 12 bases. Trimming at V came to 3 bases and at J to 10 bases, leaving 10 bases not matched to a gene. Germline V gene data show CDR1 as SGHDN and CDR2 as FVKESK. There are 16 residues in the CDR3.

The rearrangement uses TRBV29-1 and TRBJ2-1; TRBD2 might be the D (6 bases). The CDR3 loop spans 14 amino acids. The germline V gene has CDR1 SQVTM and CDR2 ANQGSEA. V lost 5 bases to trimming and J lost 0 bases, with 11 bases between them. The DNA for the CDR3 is TGCAGCGTTAGAGCGGGCCCCTCCTACAATGAGCAGTTCTTC. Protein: CSVRAGPSYNEQFF.

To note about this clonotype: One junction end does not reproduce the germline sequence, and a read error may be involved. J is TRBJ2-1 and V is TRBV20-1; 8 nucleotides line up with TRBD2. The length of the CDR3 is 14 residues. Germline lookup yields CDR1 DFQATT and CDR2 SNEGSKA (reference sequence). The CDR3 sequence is CSARSLAGSERGIF. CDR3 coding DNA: TGCAGTGCTAGATCTTTAGCGGGGTCGGAGCGGGGGATCTTC.

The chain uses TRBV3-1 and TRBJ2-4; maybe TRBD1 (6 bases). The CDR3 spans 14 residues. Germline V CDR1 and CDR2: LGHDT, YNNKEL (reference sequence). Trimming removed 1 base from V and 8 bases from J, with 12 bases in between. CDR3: CASSQGTARDIQYF. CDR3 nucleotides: TGTGCCAGCAGCCAAGGGACAGCGAGAGACATTCAGTACTTC.

The DNA for the CDR3 is TGTGCCAGCAGGAAGCCAGGGGCGGAGAACACTGAAGCTTTCTTT. Its translation: CASRKPGAENTEAFF. The V gene is TRBV6-8, the J gene TRBJ1-1; possibly TRBD1 for D (6 bases). Trimming removed 6 bases from V and 1 base from J, with 15 bases in between. CDR1 is MNHGY, CDR2 SAAAGT, per germline. The CDR3 is 15 amino acids.

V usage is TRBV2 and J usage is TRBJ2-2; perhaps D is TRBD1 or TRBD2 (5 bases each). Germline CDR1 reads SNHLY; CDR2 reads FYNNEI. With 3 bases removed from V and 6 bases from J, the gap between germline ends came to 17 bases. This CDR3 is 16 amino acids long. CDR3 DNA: TGTGCCAGCAGTGAGGGCCTCTTTAGGGGACCCGGGGAGCTGTTTTTT. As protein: CASSEGLFRGPGELFF.

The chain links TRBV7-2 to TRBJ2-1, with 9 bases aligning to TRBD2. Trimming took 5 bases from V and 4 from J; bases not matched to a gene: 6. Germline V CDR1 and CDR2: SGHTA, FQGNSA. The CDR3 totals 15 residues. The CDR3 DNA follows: TGTGCCAGCAGCGTTAGCGGGAGTCAGTACAATGAGCAGTTCTTC. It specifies CASSVSGSQYNEQFF.

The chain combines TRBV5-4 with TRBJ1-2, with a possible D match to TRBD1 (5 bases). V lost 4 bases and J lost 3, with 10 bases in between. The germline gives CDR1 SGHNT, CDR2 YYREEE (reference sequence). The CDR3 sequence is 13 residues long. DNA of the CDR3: TGTGCCAGCAGCAGCCGGGGGGACTATGGCTACACCTTC. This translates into CASSSRGDYGYTF. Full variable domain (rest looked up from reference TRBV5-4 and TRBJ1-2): ETGVTQSPTHLIKTRGQQVTLRCSSQSGHNTVSWYQQALGQGPQFIFQYYREEENGRGNFPPRFSGLQFPNYSSELNVNALELDDSALYLCASSSRGDYGYTFGSGTRLTVV.

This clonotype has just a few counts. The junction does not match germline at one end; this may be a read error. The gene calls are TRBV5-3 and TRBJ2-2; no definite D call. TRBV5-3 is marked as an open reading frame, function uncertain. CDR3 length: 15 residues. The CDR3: CASSFGTENTGELFF. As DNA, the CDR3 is TGTGCCAGCAGCTTCGGAACGGAGAACACCGGGGAGCTGTTTTTT.

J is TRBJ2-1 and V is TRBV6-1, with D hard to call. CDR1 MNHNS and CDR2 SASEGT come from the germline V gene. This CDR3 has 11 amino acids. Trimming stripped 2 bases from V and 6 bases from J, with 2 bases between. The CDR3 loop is CASSEFNEQFF. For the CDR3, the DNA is TGTGCCAGCAGTGAATTCAATGAGCAGTTCTTC.

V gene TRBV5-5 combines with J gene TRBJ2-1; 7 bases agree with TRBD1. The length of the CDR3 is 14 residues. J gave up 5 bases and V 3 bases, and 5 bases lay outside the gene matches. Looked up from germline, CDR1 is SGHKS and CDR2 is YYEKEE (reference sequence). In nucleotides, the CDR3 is TGTGCCAGCAGCTCCGGGACAGCGAACAATGAGCAGTTCTTC. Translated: CASSSGTANNEQFF.

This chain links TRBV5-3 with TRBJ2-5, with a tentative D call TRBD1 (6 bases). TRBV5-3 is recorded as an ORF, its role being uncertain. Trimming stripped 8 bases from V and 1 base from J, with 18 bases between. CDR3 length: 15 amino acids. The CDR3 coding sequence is TGTGCCAGCAGGGACACTCCGAGGGGCCAAGAGACCCAGTACTTC. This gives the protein CASRDTPRGQETQYF.